One and the same sample provided the 27 T cell receptor beta chains below, sequenced in a study of blood T cell repertoires in COVID-19. Here immunoSEQ multiplex PCR was the method, and the copy in TCRdb shows in-frame clones only, minus some. The repertoire consists of tens of thousands of clones, with 85% to 90% occurring once and the leading ten covering 5.3%. Sequencing was performed on peripheral blood. Every receptor here comes from a man aged 45-65 years with acute or convalescent COVID-19.

This chain connects TRBV12-5 to TRBJ2-5; 9 bases align to TRBD2. Germline CDR1 is LGHNT and CDR2 is FRNRAP. Germline trimming cut 4 bases from V and 5 bases from J; bases unmatched to any gene: 8. CDR3 length: 15 amino acids. CDR3 in amino acids: CASGSPAGGWETQYF. Here the CDR3 DNA reads TGTGCTAGTGGTTCCCCAGCGGGAGGTTGGGAGACCCAGTACTTC.

V usage is TRBV3-1 (or the pseudogene TRBV3-2) and J usage is TRBJ1-3; TRBD1 matches at 7 bases. Germline CDR1 LGHDT, CDR2 YNNKEL (reference sequence). The CDR3 is 17 residues long. With V trimmed by 6 bases and J by 0 bases, 11 bases remained unmatched. Written as DNA, the CDR3 is TGTGCCAGCAGACCTAGGACAGGCGCCAGCTCTGGAAACACCATATATTTT. As protein: CASRPRTGASSGNTIYF.

The chain couples TRBV25-1 to TRBJ1-2; tentatively, D is TRBD1 (5 bases). There are 13 residues in the CDR3. Germline values: CDR1 MGHDK, CDR2 SYGVNS. Trimming removed 6 bases from V and 8 bases from J, with 16 bases in between. In nucleotides, the CDR3 is TGTGCCAGCAGGAGAGGAGGGGTCTTCGGCTACACCTTC. Protein sequence: CASRRGGVFGYTF.

The chain combines TRBV19 with TRBJ2-1, with D hard to call. The CDR3 has 12 amino acids. Germline V gene sequence: CDR1 LNHDA, CDR2 SQIVND (reference sequence). V gave up 1 base and J gave up 8 bases, with 6 bases separating them. The CDR3 is CASSIGPDEQFF. CDR3 coding DNA: TGTGCCAGTAGTATAGGGCCCGATGAGCAGTTCTTC.

The V gene is TRBV10-1, the J gene TRBJ2-1; 8 bases map to TRBD1. Germline CDR1 and CDR2: WNHNN and SYGVQD (reference sequence). After removal of 6 bases from V and 7 bases from J, the junction contained 5 bases not matched to a gene. The CDR3 has 13 residues. The CDR3 here is CASRTRQGNEQFF. DNA of the CDR3: TGCGCCAGCAGAACCCGACAGGGGAATGAGCAGTTCTTC.

The V call is TRBV2, the J call TRBJ2-7; D remains ambiguous. The CDR3 extends over 12 amino acids. Trimming removed 8 bases from V and 2 bases from J, with 10 bases in between. In germline, CDR1 is SNHLY, CDR2 FYNNEI. CDR3 region: CASSAGTYEQYF. CDR3 coding DNA: TGTGCCAGCTCCGCCGGTACCTACGAGCAGTACTTC.

This clone was detected once. V is TRBV5-5 and J is TRBJ1-2, with 8 bases lining up with TRBD1. Per germline, CDR1 SGHKS and CDR2 YYEKEE (reference sequence). J gave up 7 bases and V 4 bases, and 9 bases lay outside the gene matches. The CDR3 totals 14 residues. The CDR3 coding sequence is TGTGCCAGCAGCCTACAGACAGGGGCTGCTGGCTACACCTTC. Protein: CASSLQTGAAGYTF.

This CDR3 is CASSPGDEQYF. The CDR3 region has the DNA TGTGCCAGCTCACCGGGCGACGAGCAGTACTTC. This sequence joins TRBV18 and TRBJ2-7; D is uncertain. Germline assignment: CDR1 KGHSH and CDR2 LQKENI. The CDR3 has 11 residues. Trimming shortened V by 3 bases and J by 5 bases, and 5 bases separated the two germline ends.

CDR3 in DNA: TGTGCCAGCAGCCAATTCGACAGGGACAATCAGCCCCAGCATTTT. This translates into CASSQFDRDNQPQHF. V gene TRBV5-5 combines with J gene TRBJ1-5; 7 nucleotides match TRBD1. After removal of 4 bases from V and 3 bases from J, the junction contained 7 bases not matched to a gene. The CDR3 length is 15 residues. Germline-derived CDR1 and CDR2 are SGHKS and YYEKEE (reference sequence).

V and J are TRBV5-4 and TRBJ2-3; 7 nucleotides match TRBD2. Germline values: CDR1 SGHNT, CDR2 YYREEE (reference sequence). V shed 4 bases and J 6 bases; nucleotides not matched to a gene: 11. The CDR3 covers 15 residues. CDR3 sequence (DNA): TGTGCCAGCAGCAAAGGCGGGAGACTCGTGGATACGCAGTATTTT. Translation gives CASSKGGRLVDTQYF. Filled out from reference TRBV5-4 and TRBJ2-3, the complete variable domain reads ETGVTQSPTHLIKTRGQQVTLRCSSQSGHNTVSWYQQALGQGPQFIFQYYREEENGRGNFPPRFSGLQFPNYSSELNVNALELDDSALYLCASSKGGRLVDTQYFGPGTRLTVL.

The chain employs TRBV9 and TRBJ2-7, with TRBD1 identical over 7 bases. The CDR3 extends over 15 amino acids. Germline CDR1 SGDLS, CDR2 YYNGEE. V dropped 0 bases and J dropped 3; count of bases not matched to a gene: 6. CDR3 residues: CASSVAVTGYYEQYF. The CDR3 coding sequence is TGTGCCAGCAGCGTAGCGGTGACAGGGTACTACGAGCAGTACTTC.

The chain couples TRBV19 to TRBJ1-5; maybe TRBD1 (5 bases). The CDR3 spans 12 residues. The V end lost 10 bases, the J end lost 5 bases, and 12 bases lay between the germline ends. The germline V gene encodes CDR1 LNHDA and CDR2 SQIVND (reference sequence). CDR3 sequence: CATQTDYQPQHF. CDR3 bases: TGTGCCACTCAGACAGATTATCAGCCCCAGCATTTT.

The gene calls are TRBV27 and TRBJ2-7; 10 bases align to TRBD2. CDR1 is MNHEY, CDR2 SMNVEV, per germline (reference sequence). V gave up 4 bases and J gave up 3 bases; unmatched junction bases: 6. This CDR3 is 15 amino acids long. The CDR3 sequence is CASSSPGLAHYEQYF. Here the CDR3 DNA reads TGTGCCAGCAGTTCACCGGGACTAGCGCACTACGAGCAGTACTTC.

The J gene is TRBJ1-5, the V gene TRBV15, with D perhaps TRBD1 (5 bases). The CDR3 is 14 residues long. The ends were cut back, 5 bases at V and 0 bases at J, with 8 bases in the middle. Germline V gene sequence: CDR1 LNHNV, CDR2 YYDKDF (reference sequence). CDR3 amino acids: CATSRGFSNQPQHF. DNA for the CDR3: TGTGCCACCAGCCGGGGGTTTAGCAATCAGCCCCAGCATTTT.

This clone came up once. The chain uses TRBV19 and TRBJ1-6; the D gene is possibly TRBD1 (6 bases). The V and J ends lost 7 bases and 0 bases respectively, with 7 bases between them. From germline, CDR1 is LNHDA and CDR2 SQIVND (reference sequence). This CDR3 has 14 amino acids. The CDR3: CASTQGSYNSPLHF. CDR3 coding DNA: TGTGCCAGTACACAGGGCTCCTATAATTCACCCCTCCACTTT.

The V gene is TRBV11-2, the J gene TRBJ1-1; 7 nucleotides agree with TRBD1. The ends lost 5 bases at V and 11 bases at J; junction bases unmatched: 20. The CDR3 spans 16 residues. Germline loops: CDR1 SGHAT, CDR2 FQNNGV. CDR3 residues: CASSGLRQGLNIFAFF. CDR3 sequence (DNA): TGTGCCAGCAGCGGCTTACGACAGGGCCTTAATATATTTGCTTTCTTT.

V gene TRBV18 combines with J gene TRBJ1-1, with D possibly being TRBD1 (5 bases). Germline CDR1 reads KGHSH; CDR2 reads LQKENI. This CDR3 has 15 amino acids. Trimming took off 3 bases at V and 1 base at J, with 12 bases between the two ends. The CDR3 DNA reads as TGTGCCAGCTCACCCCCCGACAGAAGGAACACTGAAGCTTTCTTT. Its protein is CASSPPDRRNTEAFF.

The chain carries TRBV11-3 and TRBJ2-3; 7 bases are shared with TRBD1. V was clipped by 6 bases and J by 3 bases; unmatched bases: 12. Germline values: CDR1 SGHNT, CDR2 YENEEA. The CDR3 has 16 residues. The CDR3 here is CASRQTTGRGTDTQYF. CDR3 coding DNA: TGTGCCAGCAGACAAACGACAGGGCGCGGGACAGATACGCAGTATTTT.

The V call is TRBV12-3 or TRBV12-4, the J call TRBJ1-3, with D possibly TRBD1 on 6 matching bases. There are 12 residues in the CDR3. With 6 bases removed from V and 8 bases from J, the gap between germline ends came to 11 bases. CDR3 sequence (DNA): TGTGCCAGCAGCCTGGACAGACACACCATATATTTT. Translated, it gives CASSLDRHTIYF.

The V and J genes are TRBV10-1 and TRBJ1-2; 9 positions agree with TRBD1. Unmatched junction bases numbered 2, after V lost 6 bases and J lost 3 bases. Germline-derived CDR1 and CDR2 are WNHNN and SYGVQD (reference sequence). The CDR3 length is 13 residues. The CDR3 reads CASSRTGDYGYTF. The DNA of the CDR3 is TGCGCCAGCAGCCGGACAGGGGACTATGGCTACACCTTC.

This chain uses TRBV3-1 (or the pseudogene TRBV3-2) with TRBJ2-3; TRBD2 matches at 8 bases. The trim removed 0 bases at V and 3 bases at J, leaving 5 bases unmatched. CDR3 size: 16 residues. Germline CDR1 is LGHDT and CDR2 is YNNKEL (reference sequence). CDR3 sequence: CASSQDLGTRTDTQYF. CDR3 sequence (DNA): TGTGCCAGCAGCCAAGATTTGGGGACTAGAACAGATACGCAGTATTTT.

The chain links TRBV18 to TRBJ2-4; D ambiguous. The V and J ends lost 3 bases and 8 bases respectively, with 11 bases between them. CDR3 size: 13 residues. Germline V gene lookup returns CDR1 KGHSH and CDR2 LQKENI. DNA for the CDR3: TGTGCCAGCTCACCCGACAATAACTACATTCAGTACTTC. Its translation is CASSPDNNYIQYF.

The CDR3 sequence is CASSPPTSGSGYEQYF. Here the CDR3 DNA reads TGTGCCAGCTCACCACCTACTAGCGGGAGTGGCTACGAGCAGTACTTC. The V call is TRBV18, the J call TRBJ2-7; 11 positions match TRBD2. V trimming: 0 bases; J trimming: 3 bases; junction bases outside the gene matches: 4. Germline values: CDR1 KGHSH, CDR2 LQKENI. The CDR3 extends over 16 amino acids.

The rearrangement uses TRBV30 and TRBJ1-1; a weak D match, TRBD1 (5 bases). Germline V gene lookup returns CDR1 GTSNPN and CDR2 SVGIG (reference sequence). Deletions cut 2 bases from V and 6 bases from J, with 7 bases between. The CDR3 spans 11 residues. CDR3 DNA: TGTGCCTGGAGTAGACAGCCTGAAGCTTTCTTT. Translating gives CAWSRQPEAFF.

This clone turned up a few times. This sample also contains other DNA sequences that code for the same CDR3. V and J are TRBV5-1 and TRBJ1-2; TRBD1 might be the D (6 bases). The CDR3 contains 15 residues. In germline, CDR1 is SGHRS, CDR2 YFSETQ. Trimming cost V 0 bases and J 2 bases, with 11 bases left between them. CDR3: CASSLVLGQNYGYTF. The CDR3 DNA follows: TGCGCCAGCAGCTTGGTACTTGGACAGAACTATGGCTACACCTTC.

CDR3 coding DNA: TGCGCCAGCAGCTTGGGCGGTTTACTGTATGGCTACACCTTC. It encodes CASSLGGLLYGYTF. The J gene is TRBJ1-2, the V gene TRBV5-1; D uncertain. CDR3 length equals 14 residues. Germline V gives CDR1 SGHRS, CDR2 YFSETQ. Trimming removed 0 bases at V and 5 bases at J, with 11 bases between.

This chain connects TRBV30 to TRBJ2-1; 11 bases align to TRBD1. With 4 bases clipped from V and 8 bases from J, the junction kept 7 bases outside the gene matches. The CDR3 loop spans 14 amino acids. Germline V gives CDR1 GTSNPN, CDR2 SVGIG (reference sequence). The CDR3 here is CAWMVGTGGDEQFF. The CDR3 nucleotides read TGTGCCTGGATGGTGGGGACAGGGGGGGATGAGCAGTTCTTC.